Reported below is one T cell receptor beta chain. What it binds is unknown. These data originate in a study of cytomegalovirus exposure and HLA in healthy donors. The PCR was carried out with 60 Vbeta primers and 13 Jbeta primers. Using immunoSEQ multiplex PCR, the repertoire was profiled, and TCRdb retains in-frame clones only, with some absent. Here the sample spans roughly 100,000 clones, approximately 82% being singletons. Trimming shortened V by 5 bases and J by 1 base, and 10 bases separated the two germline ends. The CDR3 is 14 residues long. Per the germline V gene, CDR1 is MDHEN and CDR2 is SYDVKM. Notes on the study in general: Presence/absence analyses took donor sequencing depth as roughly uniform. Most observed TCR sequences were rare, whereas some public TCRs were detected in many donors.

The clonotype was recovered from a female donor in good health and CMV-seropositive. The specimen was PBMCs. V usage is TRBV28 and J usage is TRBJ2-3, with D unclear. The CDR3 DNA follows: TGTGCCAGCAGTCCTTTACCGGGCACAGATACGCAGTATTTT. This codes for CASSPLPGTDTQYF.